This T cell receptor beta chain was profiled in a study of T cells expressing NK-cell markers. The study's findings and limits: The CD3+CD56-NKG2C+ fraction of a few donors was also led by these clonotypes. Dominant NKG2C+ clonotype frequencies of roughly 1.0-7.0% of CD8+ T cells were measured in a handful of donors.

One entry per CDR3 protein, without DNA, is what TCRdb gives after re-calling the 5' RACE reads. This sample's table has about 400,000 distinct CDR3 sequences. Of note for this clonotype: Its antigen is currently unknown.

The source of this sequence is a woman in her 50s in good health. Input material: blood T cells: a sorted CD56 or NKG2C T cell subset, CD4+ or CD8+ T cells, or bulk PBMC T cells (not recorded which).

The CDR3 loop reads CASRRPEAGRAFF. The chain uses TRBV19 and TRBJ1-1. The CDR3 sequence is 13 residues long. Germline V gene data show CDR1 as LNHDA and CDR2 as SQIVND (reference sequence). The whole variable domain, remainder taken from reference TRBV19 and TRBJ1-1, is DGGITQSPKYLFRKEGQNVTLSCEQNLNHDAMYWYRQDPGQGLRLIYYSQIVNDFQKGDIAEGYSVSREKKESFPLTVTSAQKNPTAFYLCASRRPEAGRAFFGQGTRLTVV.